A selection of T cell receptor beta chains follows, all from one sample in a study of shared clonotypes between healthy human individuals. Measured with immunoSEQ multiplex PCR; TCRdb has only the in-frame clones, and not every one. The profile covers 2 million to 2.5 million clones, with around 95% appearing a single time and approximately 0.13% taken by the ten largest. The sequenced sample consisted of naive CD4+ T cells sorted from blood. Source of these receptors: a man aged 18 to 29 in good health. Both conserved end residues are part of each CDR3. A D gene is named only where the DNA matches it firmly. Size values are once, few and many counts, or a class for expanded clones, and some rows have none.

j_call clone_size d_call v_call cdr3_aa cdr3_nt
TRBJ1-1 - - TRBV14 CASSLSGSNTEAFF TGTGCCAGCAGCCTCTCAGGGTCGAACACTGAAGCTTTCTTT
TRBJ1-4 - - TRBV5-1 CASRPRAREKLFF TGCGCCAGCAGACCGCGGGCGAGGGAAAAACTGTTTTTT
TRBJ1-3 - TRBD1 TRBV14 CASSPGTAGNTIYF TGTGCCAGCAGCCCGGGGACAGCTGGAAACACCATATATTTT
TRBJ1-1 - TRBD1 TRBV9 CASSVTGGNAEAFF TGTGCCAGCAGCGTCACAGGGGGCAACGCTGAAGCTTTCTTT
TRBJ2-1 - TRBD2 TRBV6-6 CASSPPSGSPLF TGTGCCAGCAGCCCGCCTAGCGGGAGTCCTCTCTTC
TRBJ2-2 - - TRBV7-2 CASSLGSTGELFF TGTGCCAGCAGCTTAGGATCCACCGGGGAGCTGTTTTTT
TRBJ2-5 - - TRBV5-1 CASSLEGETQYF TGCGCCAGCAGCTTGGAAGGAGAGACCCAGTACTTC
TRBJ2-6 - TRBD2 TRBV7-3 CASMAGGPPSGANVLTF TGTGCCAGTATGGCGGGGGGACCCCCTTCTGGGGCCAACGTCCTGACTTTC
TRBJ2-3 - TRBD1 TRBV9 CASSTPGTGGLHFTDTQYF TGTGCCAGCAGCACTCCCGGGACAGGGGGCCTCCACTTCACAGATACGCAGTATTTT
TRBJ2-5 - TRBD1 TRBV9 CASSLGLSAPGGSETQYF TGTGCCAGCAGCCTTGGGCTCAGCGCTCCAGGGGGCTCGGAGACCCAGTACTTC
TRBJ1-1 - - TRBV5-1 CASSLARGDTEAFF TGCGCCAGCAGCTTGGCACGGGGGGACACTGAAGCTTTCTTT
TRBJ2-2 - - TRBV4-3 CASSRQYPDGGTGELFF TGCGCCAGCAGCCGCCAATACCCCGACGGAGGCACCGGGGAGCTGTTTTTT
TRBJ1-3 - - TRBV10-1 CASSVGTGNTIYF TGCGCCAGCAGTGTAGGAACGGGAAACACCATATATTTT
TRBJ2-3 - TRBD2 TRBV18 CASSPLAGDVYTQYF TGTGCCAGCTCACCACTAGCGGGAGATGTGTATACGCAGTATTTT
TRBJ2-2 - - TRBV19 CASSIGVVGAGELFF TGTGCCAGTAGTATTGGAGTCGTGGGGGCCGGGGAGCTGTTTTTT
TRBJ1-5 - - TRBV19 CASSISTNNQPQHF TGTGCCAGTAGTATATCCACCAACAATCAGCCCCAGCATTTT
TRBJ2-1 - TRBD2 TRBV4-1 CASSQDPSGSGNEQFF TGCGCCAGCAGCCAAGACCCTAGCGGGAGCGGTAATGAGCAGTTCTTC
TRBJ2-2 - TRBD2 TRBV11-2 CASSFRDYLTGELFF TGTGCCAGCAGCTTCCGGGACTACCTCACCGGGGAGCTGTTTTTT
TRBJ2-7 - - TRBV7-9 CASSSGLDEQYF TGTGCCAGCAGCTCGGGTTTGGACGAGCAGTACTTC
TRBJ2-7 - TRBD1 TRBV5-1 CASSFGQGSYEQYF TGCGCCAGCAGCTTCGGACAGGGTTCCTACGAGCAGTACTTC
TRBJ1-1 - TRBD1 TRBV4-1 CASSQDIPGQGAYTEAFF TGCGCCAGCAGCCAAGATATCCCGGGACAGGGGGCGTATACTGAAGCTTTCTTT
TRBJ2-3 - TRBD1 TRBV4-1 CASSHFQGALGIDTQYF TGCGCCAGCAGCCATTTCCAGGGGGCCCTCGGGATAGATACGCAGTATTTT
TRBJ2-7 - - TRBV7-9 CASSSDPRDEQYF TGTGCCAGCAGCTCTGACCCTAGAGACGAGCAGTACTTC
TRBJ2-7 once - TRBV5-4 CASSPPRGSSSEQYF TGTGCCAGCAGTCCTCCTAGGGGGAGTTCTAGCGAGCAGTACTTC
TRBJ1-1 - - TRBV4-1 CASSQDGGLEAFF TGCGCCAGCAGCCAAGATGGGGGGCTCGAAGCTTTCTTT
TRBJ2-5 - - TRBV2 CGGSKSETQYF TGTGGAGGGTCTAAGTCGGAGACCCAGTACTTC
TRBJ1-4 - - TRBV4-1 CASSQGRFATNEKLFF TGCGCCAGCAGCCAAGGGAGGTTTGCAACTAATGAAAAACTGTTTTTT
TRBJ2-7 - - TRBV5-1 CASSPQGREQYF TGCGCCAGCAGCCCACAGGGTCGCGAGCAGTACTTC
TRBJ1-2 - - TRBV19 CASSIDRNYGYTF TGTGCCAGTAGTATAGACAGGAACTATGGCTACACCTTC
TRBJ1-6 few TRBD1 TRBV7-9 CASSLDRGIDSPLHF TGTGCCAGCAGCTTAGACAGGGGGATAGACTCACCCCTCCACTTT
TRBJ1-5 - TRBD1 TRBV27 CASSLSGQGSNQPQHF TGTGCCAGCAGTTTATCCGGACAGGGGAGCAATCAGCCCCAGCATTTT
TRBJ1-2 - - TRBV7-2 CASSPTGQLNYGYTF TGTGCCAGCAGCCCTACCGGACAGCTAAACTATGGCTACACCTTC
TRBJ1-2 - - TRBV5-1 CASSLVVGVNYGYTF TGCGCCAGCAGCTTGGTGGTAGGGGTCAACTATGGCTACACCTTC
TRBJ2-5 - TRBD2 TRBV6-1 CASSENPSGGETQYF TGTGCCAGCAGTGAAAACCCTAGCGGGGGAGAGACCCAGTACTTC
TRBJ2-7 - - TRBV9 CASSVAGHSYEQYF TGTGCCAGCAGCGTAGCGGGGCACTCCTACGAGCAGTACTTC
TRBJ2-7 - TRBD1 TRBV6-1 CASIPGTGNYNEQYF TGTGCCAGCATACCTGGGACAGGGAATTACAACGAGCAGTACTTC
TRBJ2-5 - - TRBV5-1 CASSLDRIGTQYF TGCGCCAGCAGCTTGGACAGGATAGGGACCCAGTACTTC
TRBJ2-3 - - TRBV6-6 CASSYGSGTTDTQYF TGTGCCAGCAGTTATGGTTCTGGCACCACAGATACGCAGTATTTT
TRBJ1-1 - - TRBV5-4 CASSFAATNTEAFF TGTGCCAGCAGCTTTGCAGCCACGAACACTGAAGCTTTCTTT
TRBJ2-5 - - TRBV9 CASSVGSAQETQYF TGTGCCAGCAGCGTAGGGAGCGCGCAAGAGACCCAGTACTTC
TRBJ2-7 - - TRBV10-3 CAIGEAVSYEQYF TGTGCCATCGGGGAGGCAGTCTCCTACGAGCAGTACTTC
TRBJ1-1 - - TRBV5-4 CASSFGGHLNTEAFF TGTGCCAGCAGCTTCGGGGGACATTTGAACACTGAAGCTTTCTTT
TRBJ2-2 - TRBD1 TRBV7-2 CASSNRGNTGELFF TGTGCCAGCAGCAACAGGGGCAACACCGGGGAGCTGTTTTTT
TRBJ2-7 - TRBD1 TRBV19 CASSRTGGYEQYF TGTGCCAGTAGTAGGACAGGGGGCTACGAGCAGTACTTC
TRBJ1-1 - - TRBV2 CASSTNFGRLNTEAFF TGTGCCAGCAGCACAAACTTTGGACGCCTGAACACTGAAGCTTTCTTT
TRBJ1-2 - - TRBV30 CALEGVIYGYTF TGTGCCCTAGAAGGGGTGATATATGGCTACACCTTC
TRBJ1-6 - - TRBV5-4 CASSLKGTQKSYNSPLHF TGTGCCAGCAGCTTGAAAGGGACACAGAAAAGCTATAATTCACCCCTCCACTTT
TRBJ1-5 - - TRBV6-5 CASSVRGFSNQPQHF TGTGCCAGCAGCGTCCGGGGATTTAGCAATCAGCCCCAGCATTTT
TRBJ2-5 - TRBD1 TRBV5-1 CASRRTGGEETQYF TGCGCCAGCAGAAGGACAGGGGGCGAAGAGACCCAGTACTTC
TRBJ2-5 - TRBD2 TRBV7-9 CASSGGLAAGQETQYF TGTGCCAGCAGCGGGGGACTAGCGGCTGGGCAAGAGACCCAGTACTTC
TRBJ2-5 - TRBD1 TRBV11-2 CASSLAGTGPETQYF TGTGCCAGCAGCTTAGCCGGGACAGGGCCGGAGACCCAGTACTTC
TRBJ2-1 - TRBD2 TRBV9 CASTNVGAGVDEQFF TGTGCCAGCACCAACGTAGGAGCGGGAGTAGATGAGCAGTTCTTC
TRBJ1-6 - - TRBV13 CASSAGTPSNSPLHF TGTGCCAGCAGCGCCGGGACGCCCTCTAATTCACCCCTCCACTTT
TRBJ1-6 - - TRBV2 CASSVTGSGSPLHF TGTGCCAGCTCAGTTACAGGGTCGGGTTCACCCCTCCACTTT
TRBJ1-4 - - TRBV6-1 CASSEQGLGEKLFF TGTGCCAGCAGTGAACAGGGTCTGGGTGAAAAACTGTTTTTT
TRBJ2-3 - TRBD2 TRBV9 CASSVAGGASTDTQYF TGTGCCAGCAGCGTAGCCGGGGGGGCTAGCACAGATACGCAGTATTTT
TRBJ1-1 - - TRBV2 CASITAPNTEAFF TGTGCCAGCATTACCGCTCCGAACACTGAAGCTTTCTTT
TRBJ2-2 - - TRBV2 CASSEWANTGELFF TGTGCCAGCAGTGAATGGGCGAACACCGGGGAGCTGTTTTTT
TRBJ1-4 - TRBD1 TRBV30 CAWEGQSNEKLFF TGTGCCTGGGAGGGACAGAGCAATGAAAAACTGTTTTTT